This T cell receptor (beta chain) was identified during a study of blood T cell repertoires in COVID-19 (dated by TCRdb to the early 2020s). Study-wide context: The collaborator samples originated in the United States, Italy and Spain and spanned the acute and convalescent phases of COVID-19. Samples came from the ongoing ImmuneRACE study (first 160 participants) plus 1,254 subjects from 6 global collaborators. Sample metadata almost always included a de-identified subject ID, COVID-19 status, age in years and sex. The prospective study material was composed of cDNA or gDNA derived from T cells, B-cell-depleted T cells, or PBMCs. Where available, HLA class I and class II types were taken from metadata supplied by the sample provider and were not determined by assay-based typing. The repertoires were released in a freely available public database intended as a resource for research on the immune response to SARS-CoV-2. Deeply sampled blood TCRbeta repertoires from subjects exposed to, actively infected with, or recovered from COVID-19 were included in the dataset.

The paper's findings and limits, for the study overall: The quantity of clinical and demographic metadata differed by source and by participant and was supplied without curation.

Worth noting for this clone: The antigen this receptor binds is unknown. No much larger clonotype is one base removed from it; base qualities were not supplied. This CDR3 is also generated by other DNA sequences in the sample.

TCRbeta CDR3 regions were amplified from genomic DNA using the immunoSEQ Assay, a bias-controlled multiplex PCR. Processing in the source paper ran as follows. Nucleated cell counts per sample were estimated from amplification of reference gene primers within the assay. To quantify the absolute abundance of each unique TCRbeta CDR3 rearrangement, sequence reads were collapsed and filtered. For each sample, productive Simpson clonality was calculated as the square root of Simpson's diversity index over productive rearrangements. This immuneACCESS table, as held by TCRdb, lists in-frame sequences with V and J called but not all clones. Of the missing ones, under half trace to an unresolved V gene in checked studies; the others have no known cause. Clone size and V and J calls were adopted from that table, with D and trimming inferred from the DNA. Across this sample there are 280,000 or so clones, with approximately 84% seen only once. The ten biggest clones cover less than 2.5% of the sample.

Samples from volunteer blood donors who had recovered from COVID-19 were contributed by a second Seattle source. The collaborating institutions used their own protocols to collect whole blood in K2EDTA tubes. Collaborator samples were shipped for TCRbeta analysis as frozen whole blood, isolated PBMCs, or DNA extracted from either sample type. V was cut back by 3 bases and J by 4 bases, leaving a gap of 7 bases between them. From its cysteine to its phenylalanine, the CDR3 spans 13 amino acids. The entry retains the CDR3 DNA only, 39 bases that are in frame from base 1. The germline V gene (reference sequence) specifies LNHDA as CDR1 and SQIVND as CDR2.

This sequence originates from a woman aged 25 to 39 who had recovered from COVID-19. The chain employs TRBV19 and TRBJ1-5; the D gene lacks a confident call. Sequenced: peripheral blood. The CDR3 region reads CASSIGRNQPQHF. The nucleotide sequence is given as TGTGCCAGTAGTATCGGTCGAAATCAGCCCCAGCATTTT.